A selection of T cell receptor beta chains follows, all from one sample in a study of neurological immune-mediated disorders. TCRdb re-derived calls from the 5' RACE reads in MiXCR, one entry per CDR3 protein. The sample has 30,000 to 40,000 distinct CDR3 sequences; about 4.1% are singletons. The sequenced sample consisted of PBMCs. These receptors were collected from a man aged 25-45 years with multiple sclerosis. CDR3s leave out the opening cysteine and the closing phenylalanine or tryptophan. The order of the fields is J gene, clone size, V gene, CDR3 protein. Not every row has a clone size; where given, it reads once, few, many or a size class.

j_call: TRBJ2-7
clone_size: -
v_call: TRBV18
cdr3_aa: ASSPAKGINEQY

j_call: TRBJ2-5
clone_size: many
v_call: TRBV20-1
cdr3_aa: SAGEAGGVQETQY

j_call: TRBJ2-6
clone_size: many
v_call: TRBV20-1
cdr3_aa: SASEQGHLSGANVLT

j_call: TRBJ1-5
clone_size: many
v_call: TRBV7-2
cdr3_aa: ASSPRGGSNQPQH

j_call: TRBJ2-7
clone_size: many
v_call: TRBV5-5
cdr3_aa: ASRLTGGYEQY

j_call: TRBJ1-1
clone_size: few
v_call: TRBV20-1
cdr3_aa: SARLAGGPSAEAF

j_call: TRBJ2-3
clone_size: medium-sized
v_call: TRBV3-1
cdr3_aa: ASSQEGGTDTQY

j_call: TRBJ1-2
clone_size: many
v_call: TRBV4-1
cdr3_aa: ASSQGDMTGSGYT

j_call: TRBJ1-5
clone_size: many
v_call: TRBV9
cdr3_aa: ASALGGDQPQH

j_call: TRBJ2-1
clone_size: -
v_call: TRBV5-1
cdr3_aa: ASSLGGTILDEQF